These T cell receptor beta chains were read from a single sample in a study of control samples from healthy donors and cancer patients. TCRdb's table, derived via immunoSEQ multiplex PCR, lists solely in-frame clones and lacks some. The sample yields approximately 87,000 clones, more than 85% seen once. Sequencing was done on a sample of PBMCs. The source is a middle-aged woman with lung cancer. CDR3s leave out the opening cysteine and the closing phenylalanine or tryptophan. Size tells how often a clone was seen (once, few, many) or the class of an expanded clone, and some rows leave it out.

abundance | j_gene | v_gene | CDR3aa
once | TRBJ1-2 | TRBV3-1/TRBV3-2 | ASSREWRGYT
NA | TRBJ1-3 | TRBV6-6 | ASSRQGSGSRNTIY
NA | TRBJ2-7 | TRBV27 | ASSLTENYEQY
NA | TRBJ2-5 | TRBV4-1 | ASSQVSGETQY
once | TRBJ1-2 | TRBV28 | ASTLEGEKGYT
NA | TRBJ1-1 | TRBV2 | ASLREKQGSEAF
NA | TRBJ2-7 | TRBV4-1 | ASSQTPGGQGDYEQY
NA | TRBJ2-1 | TRBV18 | ASSPDGPSEQF
NA | TRBJ1-4 | TRBV11-2 | ASSLDAADEKLF
few | TRBJ1-2 | TRBV5-1 | ASSYSGTGESWTYGYT
NA | TRBJ1-1 | TRBV4-1 | ASSQGQGIIAF
NA | TRBJ2-3 | TRBV10-2 | ASSLPTQTGPTDTQY
NA | TRBJ1-1 | TRBV19 | ASSISVSNTEAF
NA | TRBJ2-7 | TRBV4-1 | ASSQDQGYEQY
NA | TRBJ1-1 | TRBV30 | AWSVESGFTEAF
NA | TRBJ2-1 | TRBV5-4 | ASSSGALAGARGEQF
NA | TRBJ1-2 | TRBV28 | AAGPRGLNYGYT
NA | TRBJ2-5 | TRBV5-6 | ASSLIAGGETQY